The rows below give T cell receptor beta chains drawn from one sample of a study of Ad26.COV2.S vaccination and SARS-CoV-2 variants. The assay was immunoSEQ multiplex PCR, and TCRdb's table has in-frame clones only and misses some. This table holds approximately 420,000 clones, around nine tenths found once. The source material was peripheral blood, sampled in a trial of Ad26.COV2.S vaccine versus placebo. The receptors were gathered from a person aged 18-60 years who received the Ad26.COV2.S COVID-19 vaccine or a placebo. CDR3s include the opening cysteine and the closing phenylalanine or tryptophan.

v_gene: TRBV10-3
CDR3aa: CAISRLGAGVADTQYF

v_gene: TRBV18
CDR3aa: CASSPGPPGHIQYF

v_gene: TRBV28
CDR3aa: CASRATRYYGYTF

v_gene: TRBV5-4
CDR3aa: CASSLYRGYTEAFF

v_gene: TRBV6-2/TRBV6-3
CDR3aa: CASSTGATRGQPQHF

v_gene: TRBV4-3
CDR3aa: CASSQSLAGVQFF

v_gene: TRBV5-1
CDR3aa: CASSPGLAGGPSNEQFF

v_gene: TRBV5-6
CDR3aa: CASSLVAWGSYEQYF

v_gene: TRBV7-8
CDR3aa: CASSLVLAGGTDTQYF

v_gene: TRBV5-4
CDR3aa: CASSPGDTYEQYF

v_gene: TRBV3-1/TRBV3-2
CDR3aa: CASSARLASSTGELFF

v_gene: TRBV28
CDR3aa: CASRPTGQPQHF

v_gene: TRBV4-2
CDR3aa: CASSLGTETYEQYF